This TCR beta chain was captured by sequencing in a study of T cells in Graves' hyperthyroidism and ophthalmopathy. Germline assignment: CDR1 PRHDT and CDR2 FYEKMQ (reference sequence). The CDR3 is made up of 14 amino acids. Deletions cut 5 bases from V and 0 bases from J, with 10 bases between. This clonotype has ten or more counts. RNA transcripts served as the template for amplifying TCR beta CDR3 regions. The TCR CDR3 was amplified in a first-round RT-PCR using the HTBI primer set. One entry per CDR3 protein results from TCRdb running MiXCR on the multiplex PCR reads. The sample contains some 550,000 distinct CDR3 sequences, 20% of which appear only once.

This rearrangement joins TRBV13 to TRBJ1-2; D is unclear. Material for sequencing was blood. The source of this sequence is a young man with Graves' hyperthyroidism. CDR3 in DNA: TGTGCCAGCAGCAACGGACTGACTAACTATGGCTACACCTTC. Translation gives CASSNGLTNYGYTF.